Below, 21 T cell receptor beta chains from the same sample are listed, as sequenced in a study of T cells after yellow fever vaccination. TCRdb analysed the 5' RACE reads with MiXCR anew, one entry per CDR3 protein. This sample has 620,000 or so distinct CDR3 sequences; roughly a sixth occur once, and the top ten carry 15% to 20%. The sequencing here drew on PBMCs, taken 5 days after the first yellow fever vaccination. Source of these receptors: a man aged 18 to 35 who received the YFV17D yellow fever vaccine.

Details on this clonotype: At one boundary the junction diverges from the germline segment, which might be a read error. This chain links TRBV5-1 with TRBJ1-5, with a tentative D call TRBD1 (6 bases). This CDR3 has 14 amino acids. The germline V gene encodes CDR1 SGHRS and CDR2 YFSETQ. This CDR3 is CANSYGQSNEPQHF. The CDR3 coding sequence is TGCGCCAACAGCTACGGACAGAGCAATGAGCCCCAGCATTTT.

This clonotype was seen only a few times. The V call is TRBV27, the J call TRBJ2-7, with a tentative D call TRBD1 (5 bases). The V gene's germline CDR1 is MNHEY and CDR2 SMNVEV (reference sequence). V gave up 5 bases and J gave up 6 bases, with 14 bases separating them. The CDR3 contains 13 residues. CDR3 in DNA: TGTGCCAGCAGTGGGGCGCGAAAGGGCGAGCAGTACTTC. Protein sequence: CASSGARKGEQYF.

The genes are TRBV6-4 and TRBJ1-4; unclear D gene. V gave up 0 bases and J gave up 8 bases, with 13 bases separating them. This CDR3 is built from 15 residues. The germline V gene encodes CDR1 MRHNA and CDR2 SNTAGT. CDR3 residues: CASSDSRGLSEKLFF. CDR3 coding DNA: TGTGCCAGCAGTGACTCAAGAGGGCTTTCGGAAAAACTGTTTTTT.

The gene calls are TRBV27 and TRBJ1-2; 8 bases align to TRBD1. CDR1 is MNHEY and CDR2 is SMNVEV in the germline V gene (reference sequence). J lost 2 bases, V lost 4 bases, and 3 bases had no gene match. The CDR3 is 14 amino acids. In nucleotides, the CDR3 is TGTGCCAGCAGTTCTCGGACAGGGAACTATGGCTACACCTTC. Protein product: CASSSRTGNYGYTF.

The chain joins TRBV6-2 or TRBV6-3 to TRBJ2-3, with TRBD2 identical over 10 bases. With V trimmed by 0 bases and J by 4 bases, 4 bases remained unmatched. There are 16 residues in the CDR3. CDR1 is MNHEY, CDR2 SVGEGT, per germline. The CDR3 here is CASSYSGLAGADTQYF. DNA for the CDR3: TGTGCCAGCAGTTACTCCGGTCTAGCGGGGGCAGATACGCAGTATTTT.

The table lists this clonotype with a few counts. The gene calls are TRBV12-3 or TRBV12-4 and TRBJ2-5; tentatively, D is TRBD2 (7 bases). The CDR3 is made up of 15 amino acids. The V gene lost 3 bases and the J gene lost 5 bases, with 16 bases spanning the gap. CDR3 residues: CASSFSRGRGETQYF. Here the CDR3 DNA reads TGTGCCAGCAGTTTTTCGCGGGGGCGGGGGGAGACCCAGTACTTC.

This clonotype came up many times. The chain combines TRBV5-5 with TRBJ1-4, with 10 bases identical to TRBD1. With V trimmed by 0 bases and J by 7 bases, 6 bases remained unmatched. This CDR3 region has 16 residues. CDR1 is SGHKS, CDR2 YYEKEE, per germline (reference sequence). Written as DNA, the CDR3 is TGTGCCAGCAGCTTGGGACAGGGGGCATTCCGTGAAAAACTGTTTTTT. Encoded protein: CASSLGQGAFREKLFF.

The chain is built from TRBV5-1 and TRBJ1-6; D call uncertain. V gave up 1 base and J gave up 10 bases, with 12 bases separating them. The germline V gene has CDR1 SGHRS and CDR2 YFSETQ. This CDR3 spans 14 amino acids. CDR3 coding DNA: TGCGCCAGCAGCTTGCGCATGAGTGGATCACCCCTCCACTTT. It is translated as CASSLRMSGSPLHF.

The chain has TRBV7-9 and TRBJ2-5; 8 bases align to TRBD2. The germline V gene has CDR1 SEHNR and CDR2 FQNEAQ (reference sequence). The CDR3 is made up of 17 amino acids. V trimming: 7 bases; J trimming: 2 bases; junction bases outside the gene matches: 15. For the CDR3, the DNA is TGTGCCAGCACCCTCATGGGTGGCGGGGGGTTACAAGAGACCCAGTACTTC. Translated, it gives CASTLMGGGGLQETQYF.

This clonotype showed up just once. This rearrangement joins TRBV5-1 to TRBJ2-6, with 9 bases aligning to TRBD1. V gave up 4 bases and J gave up 0 bases; unmatched junction bases: 2. The CDR3 contains 16 residues. Germline V gene data show CDR1 as SGHRS and CDR2 as YFSETQ. This CDR3 reads CASSGTGNSGANVLTF. CDR3 nucleotide sequence: TGCGCCAGCAGCGGGACAGGGAACTCTGGGGCCAACGTCCTGACTTTC.

This chain links TRBV6-1 with TRBJ2-1, with D maybe TRBD2 (7 bases). This CDR3 has 13 amino acids. In germline, CDR1 is MNHNS, CDR2 SASEGT. The V gene lost 6 bases and the J gene lost 9 bases, with 15 bases spanning the gap. CDR3 sequence: CASRTSGGGEQFF. The CDR3 DNA sequence: TGTGCCAGCAGGACTTCGGGGGGCGGTGAGCAGTTCTTC.

This clonotype has only a few counts. The chain carries TRBV20-1 and TRBJ2-5; D is ambiguous. The CDR3 sequence is 14 residues long. CDR1 and CDR2 from the germline V gene are DFQATT and SNEGSKA (reference sequence). V lost 1 base and J lost 1, with 10 bases in between. CDR3 sequence reads: CSARVLGFQETQYF. CDR3 nucleotides: TGCAGTGCTAGAGTCTTGGGCTTCCAAGAGACCCAGTACTTC.

The V gene is TRBV11-3, the J gene TRBJ2-3; no clear D gene. The CDR3 contains 15 residues. Trimming pared 4 bases from V and 1 base from J, leaving 12 bases between. The V gene's germline CDR1 is SGHNT and CDR2 YENEEA. Written as DNA, the CDR3 is TGTGCCAGCAGCTCAGGACGGCTTGGCACAGATACGCAGTATTTT. It codes for CASSSGRLGTDTQYF.

This clonotype has only a few counts. This sequence joins TRBV27 and TRBJ1-5, with TRBD1 identical over 8 bases. The germline V gene encodes CDR1 MNHEY and CDR2 SMNVEV (reference sequence). V trimming: 0 bases; J trimming: 4 bases; junction bases outside the gene matches: 5. CDR3 length: 16 residues. For the CDR3, the DNA is TGTGCCAGCAGTTTATCGTTTGACAGGGGAAATCAGCCCCAGCATTTT. Translating gives CASSLSFDRGNQPQHF.

The chain has TRBV2 and TRBJ1-1, with D possibly being TRBD1 (5 bases). This CDR3 spans 16 amino acids. Deletions cut 2 bases from V and 0 bases from J, with 13 bases between. CDR1 is SNHLY and CDR2 is FYNNEI in the germline V gene. The CDR3 sequence: CASSEFRVGLNTEAFF. The CDR3 region has the DNA TGTGCCAGCAGTGAATTCAGGGTCGGTCTGAACACTGAAGCTTTCTTT.

V usage is TRBV5-1 and J usage is TRBJ2-1; 11 positions match TRBD2. CDR3 length: 17 residues. Germline V gene sequence: CDR1 SGHRS, CDR2 YFSETQ. Trimming removed 3 bases from V and 8 bases from J; junction bases left unmatched: 13. The DNA for the CDR3 is TGCGCCAGCAGCTGGAACGCTCTAGCGGGGGGACGGGATGAGCAGTTCTTC. Encoded protein: CASSWNALAGGRDEQFF. Based on the CDR3 plus reference TRBV5-1 and TRBJ2-1, the full variable domain is KAGVTQTPRYLIKTRGQQVTLSCSPISGHRSVSWYQQTPGQGLQFLFEYFSETQRNKGNFPGRFSGRQFSNSRSEMNVSTLELGDSALYLCASSWNALAGGRDEQFFGPGTRLTVL.

The V call is TRBV18, the J call TRBJ1-5; TRBD1 is a possible D gene (6 bases). V lost 3 bases and J 6 bases, leaving 15 bases between the germline ends. The V gene's germline CDR1 is KGHSH and CDR2 LQKENI. The length of the CDR3 is 15 residues. Here the CDR3 DNA reads TGTGCCAGCTCACCTTATACGGGGGGCCGTCAGCCCCAGCATTTT. Its protein product is CASSPYTGGRQPQHF.

The table lists this clonotype with many counts. The chain uses TRBV24-1 and TRBJ2-3, with D possibly being TRBD1 (6 bases). V dropped 4 bases and J dropped 2 bases, with 9 bases sitting between them. Per germline, CDR1 KGHDR and CDR2 SFDVKD. The CDR3 has 14 amino acids. The CDR3 loop reads CATSDRQATDTQYF. CDR3 DNA sequence: TGTGCCACCAGTGACCGACAGGCCACAGATACGCAGTATTTT.

This chain links TRBV6-5 with TRBJ2-7; possibly TRBD1 for D (5 bases). V dropped 2 bases and J dropped 2 bases, with 10 bases sitting between them. CDR1 and CDR2 from the germline V gene are MNHEY and SVGAGI. There are 14 residues in the CDR3. The CDR3 here is CASSYRGGPYEQYV. The CDR3 DNA follows: TGTGCCAGCAGTTACAGGGGCGGCCCCTACGAGCAGTACGTC.

The rearrangement uses TRBV27 and TRBJ2-3; the D gene is possibly TRBD2 (5 bases). This CDR3 region has 15 residues. V shed 5 bases and J shed 3 bases, with 15 bases lying between them. Germline V gene data show CDR1 as MNHEY and CDR2 as SMNVEV (reference sequence). CDR3 sequence: CASSPLTRVTDTQYF. The CDR3 bases are TGTGCCAGCAGTCCGCTAACTAGGGTAACAGATACGCAGTATTTT.

The chain joins TRBV5-1 to TRBJ2-2; D unclear. Germline CDR1 and CDR2: SGHRS and YFSETQ. The CDR3 length is 14 residues. V dropped 2 bases and J dropped 1 base, with 6 bases sitting between them. The CDR3 region has the DNA TGCGCCAGCAGCTTTCTGGGGAACACCGGGGAGCTGTTTTTT. It encodes CASSFLGNTGELFF.